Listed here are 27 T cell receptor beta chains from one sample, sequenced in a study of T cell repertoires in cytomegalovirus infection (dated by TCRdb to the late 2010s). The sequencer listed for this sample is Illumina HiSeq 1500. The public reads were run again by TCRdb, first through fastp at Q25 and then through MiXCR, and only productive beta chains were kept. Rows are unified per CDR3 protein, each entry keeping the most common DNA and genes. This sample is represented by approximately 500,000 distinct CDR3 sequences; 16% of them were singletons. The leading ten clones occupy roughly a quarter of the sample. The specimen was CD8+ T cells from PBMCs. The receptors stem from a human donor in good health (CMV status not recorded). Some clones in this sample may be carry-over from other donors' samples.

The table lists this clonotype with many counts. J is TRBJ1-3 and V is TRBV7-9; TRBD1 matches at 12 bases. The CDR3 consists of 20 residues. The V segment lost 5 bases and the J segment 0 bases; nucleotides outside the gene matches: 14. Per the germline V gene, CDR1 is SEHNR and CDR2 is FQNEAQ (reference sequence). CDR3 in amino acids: CASSHRAGTGGPLSGNTIYF. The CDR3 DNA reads TGTGCCAGCAGCCATAGGGCGGGGACAGGGGGCCCACTCTCTGGAAACACCATATATTTT.

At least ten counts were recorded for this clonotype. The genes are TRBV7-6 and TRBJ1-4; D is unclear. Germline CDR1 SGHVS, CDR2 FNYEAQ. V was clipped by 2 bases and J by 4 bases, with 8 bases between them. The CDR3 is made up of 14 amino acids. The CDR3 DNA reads TGTGCCAGCAGCTTAACCCCCCTTAATGAAAAACTGTTTTTT. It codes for CASSLTPLNEKLFF.

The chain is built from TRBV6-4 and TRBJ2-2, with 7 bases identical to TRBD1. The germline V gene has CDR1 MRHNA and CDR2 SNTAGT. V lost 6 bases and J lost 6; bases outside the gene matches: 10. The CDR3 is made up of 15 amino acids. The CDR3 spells CASRTEGTAPGELFF. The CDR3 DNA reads TGTGCCAGCAGGACTGAGGGGACAGCCCCCGGGGAGCTGTTTTTT.

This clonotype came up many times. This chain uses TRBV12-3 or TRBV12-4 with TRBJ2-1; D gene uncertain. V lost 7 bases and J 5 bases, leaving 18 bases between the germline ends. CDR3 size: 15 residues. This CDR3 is CASTILYGAHNEQFF. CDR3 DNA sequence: TGTGCCAGCACCATCCTCTATGGAGCACACAATGAGCAGTTCTTC.

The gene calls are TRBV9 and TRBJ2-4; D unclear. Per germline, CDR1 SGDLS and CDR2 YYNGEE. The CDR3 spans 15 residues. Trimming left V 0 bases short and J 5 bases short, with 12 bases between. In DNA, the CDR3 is TGTGCCAGCAGCGTAGATGGGCGTCCCCAAAACATTCAGTACTTC. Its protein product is CASSVDGRPQNIQYF. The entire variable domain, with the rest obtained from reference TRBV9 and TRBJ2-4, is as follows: DSGVTQTPKHLITATGQRVTLRCSPRSGDLSVYWYQQSLDQGLQFLIQYYNGEERAKGNILERFSAQQFPDLHSELNLSSLELGDSALYFCASSVDGRPQNIQYFGAGTRLSVL.

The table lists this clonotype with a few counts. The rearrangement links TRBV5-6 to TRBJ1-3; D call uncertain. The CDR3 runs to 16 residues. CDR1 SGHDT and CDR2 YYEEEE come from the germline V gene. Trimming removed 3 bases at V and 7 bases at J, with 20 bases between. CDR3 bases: TGTGCCAGCAGCTACGGGCCTCGGAGGATGGACAACACCATATATTTT. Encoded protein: CASSYGPRRMDNTIYF.

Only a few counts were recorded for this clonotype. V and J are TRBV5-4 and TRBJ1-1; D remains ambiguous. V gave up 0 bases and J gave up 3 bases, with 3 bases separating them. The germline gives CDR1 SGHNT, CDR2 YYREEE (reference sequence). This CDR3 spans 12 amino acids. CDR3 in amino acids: CASSLDDTEAFF. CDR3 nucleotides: TGTGCCAGCAGCTTGGACGACACTGAAGCTTTCTTT.

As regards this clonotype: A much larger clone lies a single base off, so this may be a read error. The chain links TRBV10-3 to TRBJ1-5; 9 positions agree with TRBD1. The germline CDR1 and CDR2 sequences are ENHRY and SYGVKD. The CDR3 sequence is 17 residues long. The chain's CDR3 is CAVSESSGTGRNQPQHF. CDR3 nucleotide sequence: TGTGCCGTCAGTGAGTCTTCCGGGACAGGGCGTAATCAGCCCCAGCATTTT.

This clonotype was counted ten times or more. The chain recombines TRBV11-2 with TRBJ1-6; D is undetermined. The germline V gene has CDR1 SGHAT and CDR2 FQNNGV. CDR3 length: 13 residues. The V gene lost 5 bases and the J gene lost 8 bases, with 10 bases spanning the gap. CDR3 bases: TGTGCCAGCAGCCAATTCTCCGATTCACCCCTCCACTTT. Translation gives CASSQFSDSPLHF.

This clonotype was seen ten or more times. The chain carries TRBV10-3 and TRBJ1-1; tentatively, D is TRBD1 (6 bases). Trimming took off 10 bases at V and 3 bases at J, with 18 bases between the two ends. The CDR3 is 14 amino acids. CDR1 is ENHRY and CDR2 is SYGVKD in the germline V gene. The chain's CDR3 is CATSQGAGDTEAFF. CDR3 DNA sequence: TGTGCCACCTCACAGGGTGCTGGGGACACTGAAGCTTTCTTT.

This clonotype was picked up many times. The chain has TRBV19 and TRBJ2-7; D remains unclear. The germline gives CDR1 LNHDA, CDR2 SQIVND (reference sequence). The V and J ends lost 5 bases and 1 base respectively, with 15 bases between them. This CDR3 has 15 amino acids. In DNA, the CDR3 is TGTGCCAGTAGTCCGACACGAGACTTGTCCTACGAGCAGTACTTC. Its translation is CASSPTRDLSYEQYF.

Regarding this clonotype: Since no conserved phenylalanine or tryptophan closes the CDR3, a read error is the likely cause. The CDR3 loop reads CASSPGLANEQYI. Here the CDR3 DNA reads TGTGCCAGCAGCCCAGGACTAGCCAACGAGCAGTACATC. This sequence joins TRBV5-4 and TRBJ2-7; 8 bases are a match to TRBD2. The CDR3 consists of 13 residues. Trimming took 4 bases from V and 5 from J; bases not matched to a gene: 5. CDR1 is SGHNT and CDR2 is YYREEE in the germline V gene (reference sequence).

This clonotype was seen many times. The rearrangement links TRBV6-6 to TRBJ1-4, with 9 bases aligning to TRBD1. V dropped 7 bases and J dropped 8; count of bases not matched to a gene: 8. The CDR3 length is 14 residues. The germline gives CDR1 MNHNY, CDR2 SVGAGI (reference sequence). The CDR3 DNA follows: TGTGCCAGCAAGGACAGGGGTCACTTCGAAAAACTGTTTTTT. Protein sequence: CASKDRGHFEKLFF.

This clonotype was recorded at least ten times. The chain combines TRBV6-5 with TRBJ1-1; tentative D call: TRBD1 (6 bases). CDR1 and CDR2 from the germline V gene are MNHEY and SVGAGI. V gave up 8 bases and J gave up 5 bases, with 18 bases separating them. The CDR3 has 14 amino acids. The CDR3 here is CASVTRGTFTEAFF. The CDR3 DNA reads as TGTGCCAGCGTTACCCGGGGGACATTTACTGAAGCTTTCTTT.

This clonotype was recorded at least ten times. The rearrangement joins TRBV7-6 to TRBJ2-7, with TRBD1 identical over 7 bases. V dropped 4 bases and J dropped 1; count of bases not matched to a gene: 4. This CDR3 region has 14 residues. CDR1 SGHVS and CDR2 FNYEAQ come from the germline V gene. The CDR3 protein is CASSSGTASYEQYF. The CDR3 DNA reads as TGTGCCAGCAGCTCCGGGACAGCTTCCTACGAGCAGTACTTC.

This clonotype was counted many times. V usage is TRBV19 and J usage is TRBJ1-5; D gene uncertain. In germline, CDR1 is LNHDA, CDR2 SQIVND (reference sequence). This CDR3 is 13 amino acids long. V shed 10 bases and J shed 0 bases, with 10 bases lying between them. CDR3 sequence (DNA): TGTGCCACTTCGACCAATAGCAATCAGCCCCAGCATTTT. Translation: CATSTNSNQPQHF.

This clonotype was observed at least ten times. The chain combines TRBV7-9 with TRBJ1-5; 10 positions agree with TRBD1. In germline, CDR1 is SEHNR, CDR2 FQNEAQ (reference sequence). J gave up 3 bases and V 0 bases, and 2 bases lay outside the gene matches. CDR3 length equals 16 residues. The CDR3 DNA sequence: TGTGCCAGCAGCTTAGCCGGGACAGGGGACAATCAGCCCCAGCATTTT. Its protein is CASSLAGTGDNQPQHF.

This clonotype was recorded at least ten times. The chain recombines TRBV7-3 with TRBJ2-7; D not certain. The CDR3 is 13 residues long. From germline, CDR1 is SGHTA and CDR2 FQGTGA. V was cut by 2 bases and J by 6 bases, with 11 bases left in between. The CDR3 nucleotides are TGTGCCAGCAGCTTAGTTGCCCAGGCCGAGCAGTACTTC. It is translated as CASSLVAQAEQYF.

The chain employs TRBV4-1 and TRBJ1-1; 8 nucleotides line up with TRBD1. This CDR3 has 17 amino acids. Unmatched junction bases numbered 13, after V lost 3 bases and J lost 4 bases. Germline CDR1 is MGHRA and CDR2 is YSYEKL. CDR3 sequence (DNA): TGCGCCAGCAGCCAGAGAATCCCTCAGGGGGCGCCCACTGAAGCTTTCTTT. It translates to CASSQRIPQGAPTEAFF.

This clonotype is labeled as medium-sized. The CDR3 region has the DNA TGTGCCAGCAGTGAAGGTCCGGGGGAAGGAAACACCATATATTTT. Translation: CASSEGPGEGNTIYF. The chain carries TRBV6-1 and TRBJ1-3; the D gene is possibly TRBD1 (5 bases). The CDR3 extends over 15 amino acids. Germline-derived CDR1 and CDR2 are MNHNS and SASEGT. The V end lost 1 base, the J end lost 4 bases, and 11 bases lay between the germline ends.

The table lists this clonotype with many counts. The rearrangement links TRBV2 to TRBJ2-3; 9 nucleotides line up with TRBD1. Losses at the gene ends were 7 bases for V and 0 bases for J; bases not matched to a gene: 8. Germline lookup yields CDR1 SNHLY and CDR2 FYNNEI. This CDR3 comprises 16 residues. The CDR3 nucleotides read TGTGCCAGCACCCGGGGGGACAGGGATAGCACAGATACGCAGTATTTT. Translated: CASTRGDRDSTDTQYF. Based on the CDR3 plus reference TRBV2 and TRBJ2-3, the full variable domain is EPEVTQTPSHQVTQMGQEVILRCVPISNHLYFYWYRQILGQKVEFLVSFYNNEISEKSEIFDDQFSVERPDGSNFTLKIRSTKLEDSAMYFCASTRGDRDSTDTQYFGPGTRLTVL.

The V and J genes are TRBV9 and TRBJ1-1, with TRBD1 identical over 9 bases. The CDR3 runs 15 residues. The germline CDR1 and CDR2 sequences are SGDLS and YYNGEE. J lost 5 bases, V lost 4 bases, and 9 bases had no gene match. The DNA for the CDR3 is TGTGCCAGCAGCCGACAGGGGGGGGCTAAGACTGAAGCTTTCTTT. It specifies CASSRQGGAKTEAFF.

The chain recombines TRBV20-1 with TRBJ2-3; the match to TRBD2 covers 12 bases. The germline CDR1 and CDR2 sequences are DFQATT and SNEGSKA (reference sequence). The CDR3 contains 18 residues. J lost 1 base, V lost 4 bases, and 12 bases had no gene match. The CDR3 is CSAKELGLAGPRTDTQYF. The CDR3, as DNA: TGCAGTGCTAAGGAATTGGGACTAGCGGGCCCTCGCACAGATACGCAGTATTTT.

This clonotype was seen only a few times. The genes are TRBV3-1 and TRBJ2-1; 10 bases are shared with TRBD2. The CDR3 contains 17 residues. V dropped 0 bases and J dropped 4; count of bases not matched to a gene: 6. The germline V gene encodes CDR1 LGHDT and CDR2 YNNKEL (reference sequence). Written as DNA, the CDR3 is TGTGCCAGCAGCCAAGATCTGGGGACTAGCGAGTACAATGAGCAGTTCTTC. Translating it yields CASSQDLGTSEYNEQFF.

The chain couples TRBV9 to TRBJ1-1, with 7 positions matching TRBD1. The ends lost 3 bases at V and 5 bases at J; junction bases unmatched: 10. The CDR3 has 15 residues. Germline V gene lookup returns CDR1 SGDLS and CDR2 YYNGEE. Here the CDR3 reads CASSATQQGRTEAFF. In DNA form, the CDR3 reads TGTGCCAGCAGCGCGACACAACAGGGGAGGACTGAAGCTTTCTTT.

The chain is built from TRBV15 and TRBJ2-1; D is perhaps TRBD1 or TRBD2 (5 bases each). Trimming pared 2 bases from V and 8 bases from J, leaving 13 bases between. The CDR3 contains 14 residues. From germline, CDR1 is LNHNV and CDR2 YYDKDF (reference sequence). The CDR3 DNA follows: TGTGCCACCAGCAGATCGGGACCTGGCGATGAGCAGTTCTTC. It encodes CATSRSGPGDEQFF.

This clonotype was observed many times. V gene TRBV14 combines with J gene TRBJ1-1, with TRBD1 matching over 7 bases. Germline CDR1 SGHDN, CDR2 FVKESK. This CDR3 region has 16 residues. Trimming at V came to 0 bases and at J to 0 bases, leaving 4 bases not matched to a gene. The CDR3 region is CASSQDRDSMNTEAFF. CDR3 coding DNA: TGTGCCAGCAGCCAAGATCGGGACAGCATGAACACTGAAGCTTTCTTT.